What follows are 21 T cell receptor beta chains derived from one specimen sequenced in a study of blood T cell repertoires in COVID-19. Assay: immunoSEQ multiplex PCR; the TCRdb copy retains only in-frame clones and omits some. Of about 320,000 clones detected, roughly 90% appear once; the ten largest clones hold 2.6%. The source material was PBMCs or T cells enriched from blood (not recorded which). Receptors originate from a man aged 55 to 70 who had recovered from COVID-19.

This clone has only a few counts. This chain uses TRBV24-1 with TRBJ1-2, with D perhaps matching TRBD1 (6 bases). V was shortened by 5 bases and J by 2 bases, with 11 bases between the two germline ends. Germline-derived CDR1 and CDR2 are KGHDR and SFDVKD. The CDR3 is 14 residues long. CDR3 sequence: CATSGRDKNYGYTF. The CDR3 region has the DNA TGTGCCACCAGTGGCCGGGACAAAAACTATGGCTACACCTTC.

The chain uses TRBV18 and TRBJ2-5; no reliable D call. The germline gives CDR1 KGHSH, CDR2 LQKENI. CDR3 size: 16 residues. The V end was cut by 2 bases, the J end by 0 bases, with 13 bases between. The DNA of the CDR3 is TGTGCCAGCTCACCAACGTCAGGATGGTACCAAGAGACCCAGTACTTC. It codes for CASSPTSGWYQETQYF. The variable domain in full, with the rest retrieved from reference TRBV18 and TRBJ2-5, is NAGVMQNPRHLVRRRGQEARLRCSPMKGHSHVYWYRQLPEEGLKFMVYLQKENIIDESGMPKERFSAEFPKEGPSILRIQQVVRGDSAAYFCASSPTSGWYQETQYFGPGTRLLVL.

This rearrangement joins TRBV5-1 to TRBJ1-5; no clear D. The ends were cut back, 4 bases at V and 4 bases at J, with 9 bases in the middle. CDR3 length equals 13 residues. Germline V gene sequence: CDR1 SGHRS, CDR2 YFSETQ. The CDR3 DNA is TGCGCCAGCAGCACTGAACGTAATCAGCCCCAGCATTTT. Residues: CASSTERNQPQHF.

The gene calls are TRBV19 and TRBJ1-2, with D perhaps TRBD1 (6 bases). The germline V gene has CDR1 LNHDA and CDR2 SQIVND (reference sequence). Deletions cut 5 bases from V and 2 bases from J, with 9 bases between. The CDR3 has 13 amino acids. Here the CDR3 reads CASSYQGNYGYTF. In DNA form, the CDR3 reads TGTGCCAGTAGTTATCAGGGGAACTATGGCTACACCTTC.

This sequence joins TRBV19 and TRBJ2-2; 9 bases map to TRBD1. Losses at the gene ends were 10 bases for V and 6 bases for J; bases not matched to a gene: 9. The CDR3 spans 14 residues. In germline, CDR1 is LNHDA, CDR2 SQIVND (reference sequence). The CDR3 reads CATRDRGRSGELFF. As DNA, the CDR3 is TGTGCCACCCGAGACAGGGGGAGGTCCGGGGAGCTGTTTTTT. Based on the CDR3 plus reference TRBV19 and TRBJ2-2, the full variable domain is DGGITQSPKYLFRKEGQNVTLSCEQNLNHDAMYWYRQDPGQGLRLIYYSQIVNDFQKGDIAEGYSVSREKKESFPLTVTSAQKNPTAFYLCATRDRGRSGELFFGEGSRLTVL.

The count of this clone is one. The V call is TRBV9, the J call TRBJ1-1; TRBD1 is a possible D gene (5 bases). Germline CDR1 is SGDLS and CDR2 is YYNGEE. The CDR3 is made up of 15 amino acids. Trimming took off 0 bases at V and 1 base at J, with 10 bases between the two ends. CDR3 DNA sequence: TGTGCCAGCAGCGTAGTAGACAGCGCGAACACTGAAGCTTTCTTT. Translated, it gives CASSVVDSANTEAFF. Filled out from reference TRBV9 and TRBJ1-1, the complete variable domain reads DSGVTQTPKHLITATGQRVTLRCSPRSGDLSVYWYQQSLDQGLQFLIQYYNGEERAKGNILERFSAQQFPDLHSELNLSSLELGDSALYFCASSVVDSANTEAFFGQGTRLTVV.

This clone was detected a few times. The V call is TRBV19, the J call TRBJ2-5, with TRBD2 matching 11 bases. CDR1 is LNHDA, CDR2 SQIVND, per germline (reference sequence). The V gene end was trimmed by 6 bases and the J gene end by 14 bases; junction bases not matched to a gene: 8. The CDR3 runs to 12 residues. CDR3 residues: CASRASGGLPYF. DNA for the CDR3: TGTGCCAGTAGGGCTAGCGGGGGGCTACCCTACTTC.

The J gene is TRBJ2-1, the V gene TRBV18, with 10 bases lining up with TRBD2. The CDR3 is 17 residues long. The J segment lost 2 bases and the V segment lost 3 bases, leaving 7 bases of the junction unmatched. Germline-derived CDR1 and CDR2 are KGHSH and LQKENI. The CDR3 DNA is TGTGCCAGCTCACCGAAGAGGACTAGCGGAGCCTACAATGAGCAGTTCTTC. The encoded protein is CASSPKRTSGAYNEQFF.

The V gene is TRBV18, the J gene TRBJ2-5; D possibly corresponds to TRBD2 (6 bases). The CDR3 length is 13 residues. Germline V CDR1 and CDR2: KGHSH, LQKENI. The V and J ends lost 3 bases and 5 bases respectively, with 10 bases between them. The CDR3, as DNA: TGTGCCAGCTCACCTGGAGGGGCGGAGACCCAGTACTTC. Translating gives CASSPGGAETQYF.

CDR3 nucleotides: TGTGCCAGCAGCTGGGACACCCAACACACCGGGGAGCTGTTTTTT. It specifies CASSWDTQHTGELFF. The chain is built from TRBV9 and TRBJ2-2; TRBD1 might be the D (6 bases). CDR1 is SGDLS and CDR2 is YYNGEE in the germline V gene. Between the trimmed V and J ends, which lost 4 bases and 3 bases, there was a span of 13 bases. This CDR3 is built from 15 residues.

The gene calls are TRBV14 and TRBJ2-7; the match to TRBD1 covers 7 bases. Germline V gene data show CDR1 as SGHDN and CDR2 as FVKESK. V gave up 6 bases and J gave up 0 bases; unmatched junction bases: 5. The CDR3 contains 14 residues. CDR3 DNA: TGTGCCAGCAGTCAGACAGGGAACTCCTACGAGCAGTACTTC. Residues: CASSQTGNSYEQYF. The full variable domain, with the rest looked up from reference TRBV14 and TRBJ2-7, is EAGVTQFPSHSVIEKGQTVTLRCDPISGHDNLYWYRRVMGKEIKFLLHFVKESKQDESGMPNNRFLAERTGGTYSTLKVQPAELEDSGVYFCASSQTGNSYEQYFGPGTRLTVT.

J is TRBJ1-2 and V is TRBV7-9; D perhaps matches TRBD1 (5 bases). Trimming stripped 1 base from V and 0 bases from J, with 9 bases between. CDR3 length: 15 residues. Germline values: CDR1 SEHNR, CDR2 FQNEAQ (reference sequence). The CDR3 coding sequence is TGTGCCAGCAGCTTAGGAACAGGATCTAACTATGGCTACACCTTC. This encodes CASSLGTGSNYGYTF.

The J gene is TRBJ2-7, the V gene TRBV2, with D unclear. Germline CDR1 SNHLY, CDR2 FYNNEI. V was clipped by 4 bases and J by 3 bases, with 4 bases between them. CDR3 size: 11 residues. The CDR3 reads CASSALYEQYF. In DNA form, the CDR3 reads TGTGCCAGCAGTGCACTCTACGAGCAGTACTTC.

The gene calls are TRBV7-9 and TRBJ1-4; D may be TRBD1 (5 bases). V dropped 2 bases and J dropped 8 bases, with 18 bases sitting between them. This CDR3 has 16 amino acids. Germline CDR1 SEHNR, CDR2 FQNEAQ (reference sequence). The CDR3 DNA reads TGTGCCAGCAGCTTAAGGAGGGACCGTGGTGGGGAAAAACTGTTTTTT. The encoded protein is CASSLRRDRGGEKLFF. The whole variable domain, remainder taken from reference TRBV7-9 and TRBJ1-4, is DTGVSQNPRHKITKRGQNVTFRCDPISEHNRLYWYRQTLGQGPEFLTYFQNEAQLEKSRLLSDRFSAERPKGSFSTLEIQRTEQGDSAMYLCASSLRRDRGGEKLFFGSGTQLSVL.

The J gene is TRBJ2-2, the V gene TRBV19, with 10 bases identical to TRBD2. Trimming cost V 5 bases and J 9 bases; bases outside gene matches: 9. Germline CDR1 and CDR2: LNHDA and SQIVND (reference sequence). The length of the CDR3 is 15 residues. The CDR3 bases are TGTGCCAGTAGTCCCGGTCTAGCGGGGGAGCGGGAGCTGTTTTTT. Its translation: CASSPGLAGERELFF.

The chain employs TRBV9 and TRBJ2-1; 12 bases fit TRBD2. CDR3 length equals 17 residues. Germline CDR1 is SGDLS and CDR2 is YYNGEE. V was pared by 0 bases and J by 7 bases, with 8 bases of the junction left unmatched. The CDR3 here is CASSVDPLAGGNNEQFF. For the CDR3, the DNA is TGTGCCAGCAGCGTAGACCCCCTAGCGGGGGGGAATAATGAGCAGTTCTTC.

The V call is TRBV25-1, the J call TRBJ2-5; TRBD1 aligns across 7 bases. The CDR3 has 17 amino acids. Germline-derived CDR1 and CDR2 are MGHDK and SYGVNS. Trimming at V came to 1 base and at J to 0 bases, leaving 8 bases not matched to a gene. CDR3 bases: TGTGCCAGCAGTGAATTCGGACAGGCCCAGTACCAAGAGACCCAGTACTTC. Translation gives CASSEFGQAQYQETQYF.

V gene TRBV4-3 combines with J gene TRBJ1-2; weak D call: TRBD1 (6 bases). Trimming shortened V by 0 bases and J by 3 bases, and 17 bases separated the two germline ends. CDR1 is LGHNA and CDR2 is YSLEER in the germline V gene. The CDR3 is 17 amino acids. This CDR3 is CASSQDFPGVRHYGYTF. Here the CDR3 DNA reads TGCGCCAGCAGCCAAGATTTCCCAGGGGTACGTCACTATGGCTACACCTTC.

The rearrangement joins TRBV16 to TRBJ2-1; D may be TRBD1 (6 bases). The ends were cut back, 2 bases at V and 12 bases at J, with 11 bases in the middle. Germline V CDR1 and CDR2: KGHSY, FQNENV. The length of the CDR3 is 12 residues. The CDR3 nucleotides are TGTGCCAGCAGCCAAGGGGGCGGAGGGCAGTTCTTC. This gives the protein CASSQGGGGQFF.

The chain couples TRBV5-1 to TRBJ2-1; 9 bases agree with TRBD2. Germline lookup yields CDR1 SGHRS and CDR2 YFSETQ. The CDR3 length is 15 residues. With 4 bases clipped from V and 5 bases from J, the junction kept 7 bases outside the gene matches. The CDR3 is CASSASGGRNNEQFF. The DNA for the CDR3 is TGCGCCAGCAGCGCAAGCGGGGGGCGGAACAATGAGCAGTTCTTC.

This clone was observed a single time. The chain recombines TRBV2 with TRBJ1-1; 10 nucleotides match TRBD1. The length of the CDR3 is 16 residues. Germline CDR1 SNHLY, CDR2 FYNNEI. Unmatched junction bases numbered 8, after V lost 6 bases and J lost 1 base. The CDR3 DNA follows: TGTGCCAGCAGGTCTCCGACAGGGGGCGCGAACACTGAAGCTTTCTTT. Translated, it gives CASRSPTGGANTEAFF.